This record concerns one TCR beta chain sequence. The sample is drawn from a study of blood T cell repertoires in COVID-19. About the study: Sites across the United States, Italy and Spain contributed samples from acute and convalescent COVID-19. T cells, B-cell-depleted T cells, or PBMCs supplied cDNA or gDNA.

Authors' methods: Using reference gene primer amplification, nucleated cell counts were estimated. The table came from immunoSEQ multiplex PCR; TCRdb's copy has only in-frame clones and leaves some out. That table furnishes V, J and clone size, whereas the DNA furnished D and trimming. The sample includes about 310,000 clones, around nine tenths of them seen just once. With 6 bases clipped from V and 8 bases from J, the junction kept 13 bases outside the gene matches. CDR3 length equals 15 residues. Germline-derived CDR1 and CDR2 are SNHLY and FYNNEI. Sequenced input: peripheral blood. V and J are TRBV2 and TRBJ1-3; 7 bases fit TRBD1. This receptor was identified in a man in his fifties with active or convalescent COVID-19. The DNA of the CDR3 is TGTGCCAGCAGGGAGTCCGGGACAGAAAGGGACACCATATATTTT. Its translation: CASRESGTERDTIYF.